A selection of T cell receptor beta chains follows, all from one sample in a study of patients and donors after allogeneic stem cell transplantation. TCRdb reprocessed the RT-PCR reads with MiXCR, giving one entry per CDR3 protein. This table holds approximately 170,000 distinct CDR3 sequences, more than 20% found once. Sequencing was carried out using blood, either unsorted or a sorted T cell fraction (not recorded which). These receptor sequences come from a human donor who was either an allogeneic HSCT recipient or a stem cell or donor lymphocyte infusion donor (not recorded which). It is not recorded whose cells these are; they may come from a transplant donor. The CDR3 runs from the conserved cysteine through the conserved F or W. The D gene is left open where the match is weak. A row's size may be missing; if present it is once, few, many or a size class.

abundance: -; d_gene: TRBD1; j_gene: TRBJ2-7; v_gene: TRBV15; CDR3nt: TGTGCCACCAGCACAGGGACAGGGGGCGTACGGCAGTACTTC; CDR3aa: CATSTGTGGVRQYF
abundance: few; d_gene: -; j_gene: TRBJ1-1; v_gene: TRBV7-9; CDR3nt: TGTGCCAGCAGCATCACCCTCGGGAAGAATCCTTACACTGAAGCTTTCTTT; CDR3aa: CASSITLGKNPYTEAFF
abundance: few; d_gene: -; j_gene: TRBJ2-5; v_gene: TRBV12-3/TRBV12-4; CDR3nt: TGTGCCAGCAGTTTTGGGGACAGCGGGAGTAAGGAGACCCAGTACTTC; CDR3aa: CASSFGDSGSKETQYF
abundance: few; d_gene: TRBD1; j_gene: TRBJ2-1; v_gene: TRBV6-2/TRBV6-3; CDR3nt: TGTGCCAGCAGTTACTCGGGGACAGGGTCTTGGAATGAGCAGTTCTTC; CDR3aa: CASSYSGTGSWNEQFF
abundance: many; d_gene: -; j_gene: TRBJ1-1; v_gene: TRBV20-1; CDR3nt: TGCAGTGCTAGCGACACTGAAGCTTTCTTT; CDR3aa: CSASDTEAFF
abundance: -; d_gene: -; j_gene: TRBJ2-3; v_gene: TRBV29-1; CDR3nt: TGCAGCGTTGGACAGTCTAGCACAGATACGCAGTATTTT; CDR3aa: CSVGQSSTDTQYF
abundance: -; d_gene: -; j_gene: TRBJ2-7; v_gene: TRBV14; CDR3nt: TGTGCCAGCAGCCAAGCCTGGTACGAGCAGTACTTC; CDR3aa: CASSQAWYEQYF
abundance: few; d_gene: TRBD1; j_gene: TRBJ1-2; v_gene: TRBV13; CDR3nt: TGTGCCAGCAGCCCCAGGACAGGGGATTCAGACTATGGCTACACCTTC; CDR3aa: CASSPRTGDSDYGYTF
abundance: -; d_gene: -; j_gene: TRBJ1-3; v_gene: TRBV20-1; CDR3nt: TGCAGTGCTAGGGGGTATCCCTCTGGAAACACCATATATTTT; CDR3aa: CSARGYPSGNTIYF
abundance: -; d_gene: TRBD1; j_gene: TRBJ2-4; v_gene: TRBV5-1; CDR3nt: TGCGCCAGCAGCTTGGGGGGACAGACCCTAGCCAAAAACATTCAGTACTTC; CDR3aa: CASSLGGQTLAKNIQYF
abundance: -; d_gene: -; j_gene: TRBJ1-5; v_gene: TRBV5-1; CDR3nt: TGCGCCAGCAGCTTGACTCCAGAACGGAATCAGCCCCAGCATTTT; CDR3aa: CASSLTPERNQPQHF
abundance: few; d_gene: TRBD1; j_gene: TRBJ2-7; v_gene: TRBV28; CDR3nt: TGTGCCAGCATAGGGGGCAACGAGCAGTACTTC; CDR3aa: CASIGGNEQYF
abundance: many; d_gene: TRBD1; j_gene: TRBJ2-5; v_gene: TRBV7-9; CDR3nt: TGTGCCAGCAGCTTAGTCCGAGATAAAAGTCAGGGGGAAGAGACCCAGTACTTC; CDR3aa: CASSLVRDKSQGEETQYF
abundance: many; d_gene: -; j_gene: TRBJ1-1; v_gene: TRBV6-5; CDR3nt: TGTGCCAGCAGTTACCAGAACTTTTACACTGAAGCTTTCTTT; CDR3aa: CASSYQNFYTEAFF
abundance: few; d_gene: TRBD1; j_gene: TRBJ1-1; v_gene: TRBV7-2; CDR3nt: TGTGCCAGCAGCTTATCCGCAGGGGGCGACACTGAAGCTTTCTTT; CDR3aa: CASSLSAGGDTEAFF
abundance: -; d_gene: -; j_gene: TRBJ1-1; v_gene: TRBV20-1; CDR3nt: TGCAGTGCTAGAGATGCGGCGGGAACAGACTACCTTCAGGGCACTGAAGCTTTCTTT; CDR3aa: CSARDAAGTDYLQGTEAFF
abundance: -; d_gene: -; j_gene: TRBJ2-3; v_gene: TRBV29-1; CDR3nt: TGCAGCGTTGAAGTGGGGGGCAAGCGCACAGATACGCAGTATTTT; CDR3aa: CSVEVGGKRTDTQYF
abundance: -; d_gene: -; j_gene: TRBJ2-1; v_gene: TRBV5-1; CDR3nt: TGCGCCAGCAGCTTAGACCAATGGAGCACTGGGCAGTTCTTC; CDR3aa: CASSLDQWSTGQFF
abundance: few; d_gene: -; j_gene: TRBJ2-5; v_gene: TRBV9; CDR3nt: TGTGCCAGCAGCGTAGCGCCAAAAGAGACCCAGTACTTC; CDR3aa: CASSVAPKETQYF
abundance: few; d_gene: TRBD2; j_gene: TRBJ2-3; v_gene: TRBV12-3/TRBV12-4; CDR3nt: TGTGCCAGCAGTCTAGCGGGAGGGCAAGATACGCAGTATTTT; CDR3aa: CASSLAGGQDTQYF
abundance: -; d_gene: -; j_gene: TRBJ2-3; v_gene: TRBV12-3/TRBV12-4; CDR3nt: TGTGCCAGCGCCATCCGGGACAACACAGATACGCAGTATTTT; CDR3aa: CASAIRDNTDTQYF
abundance: -; d_gene: TRBD2; j_gene: TRBJ2-7; v_gene: TRBV2; CDR3nt: TGTGCCAGCAGGAAGACTAGCGGGGGGCTCTTCTACGAGCAGTACTTC; CDR3aa: CASRKTSGGLFYEQYF
abundance: -; d_gene: TRBD2; j_gene: TRBJ2-1; v_gene: TRBV5-1; CDR3nt: TGCGCGAGCGCCGCTAGCGGCTACAATGAGCAGTTCTTC; CDR3aa: CASAASGYNEQFF